This T cell receptor (beta chain) is from a study of cytomegalovirus exposure and HLA in healthy donors. About this clone: Antigen specificity is unknown.

Study observations and caveats: A later analysis linked around 15,000 TCR beta sequences to HLA alleles at 0.05 false discovery rate. One later analysis reportedly identified an Asian-associated ancestry cluster that showed fewer N-insertions than the approximately 700-donor mean.

Amplification used 60 Vbeta primers and 13 Jbeta primers. Generated by immunoSEQ multiplex PCR, the TCRdb table keeps only in-frame clones and is missing some. This sample's table has tens of thousands of clones. The CDR3 has 15 residues. V was cut by 7 bases and J by 1 base, with 16 bases left in between. CDR1 MDHEN and CDR2 SYDVKM come from the germline V gene. Sequencing was done on a sample of PBMCs. This chain uses TRBV28 with TRBJ1-2; TRBD1 might be the D (6 bases). This clonotype was sampled from a man aged 50 to 60 in good health and CMV-seronegative. Written as DNA, the CDR3 is TGTGCCAGCAATCTTCCGGGACAACTTAACTATGGCTACACCTTC. It translates to CASNLPGQLNYGYTF.